This TCR beta chain was documented in a study of CD8 T cells in Susac syndrome. Findings and caveats of the study: It was acknowledged by the study that relatively few individuals were included in its TCR sequencing and HLA analysis.

RNA amounts of roughly 0.45 to 1 ug underwent reverse transcription with random hexamers. TCR beta CDR3 was amplified by immunoSEQ covering 54 Vbeta and 13 Jbeta. TCRdb redid the calling of the immunoSEQ multiplex PCR reads with MiXCR, one entry per CDR3 protein. Among approximately 130,000 distinct CDR3 sequences listed, about 90% were seen once. V lost 5 bases to trimming and J lost 0 bases, with 13 bases between them. Germline assignment: CDR1 SQVTM and CDR2 ANQGSEA. This CDR3 is built from 14 residues. Purification of the CD8+ and CD4+ T cells relied on negative isolation, and TEMRA cells underwent FACS enrichment. A remark on this clonotype: What it recognizes is unknown.

The specimen sequenced was CD8+ T cells from PBMCs. This receptor was taken from a human donor with multiple sclerosis. The chain uses TRBV29-1 and TRBJ1-1; D unresolved. CDR3 sequence reads: CSVCATPLNTEAFF. In nucleotides, the CDR3 is TGCAGCGTTTGTGCCACTCCCCTGAACACTGAAGCTTTCTTT.